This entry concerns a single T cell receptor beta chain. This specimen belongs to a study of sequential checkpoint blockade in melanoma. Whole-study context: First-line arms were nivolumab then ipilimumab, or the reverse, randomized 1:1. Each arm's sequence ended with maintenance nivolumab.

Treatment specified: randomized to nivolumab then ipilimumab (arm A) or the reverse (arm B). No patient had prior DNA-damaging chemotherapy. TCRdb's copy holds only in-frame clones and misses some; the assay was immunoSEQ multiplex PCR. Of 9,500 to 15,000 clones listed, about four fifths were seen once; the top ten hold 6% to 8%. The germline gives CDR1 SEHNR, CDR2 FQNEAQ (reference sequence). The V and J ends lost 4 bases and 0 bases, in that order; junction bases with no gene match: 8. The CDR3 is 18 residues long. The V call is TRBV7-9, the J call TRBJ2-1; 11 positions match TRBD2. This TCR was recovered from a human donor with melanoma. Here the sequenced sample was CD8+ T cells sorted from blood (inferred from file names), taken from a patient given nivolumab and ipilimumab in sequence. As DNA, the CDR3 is TGTGCCAGCAGCTCGCTGGGACTAGCGGCTAGCTCCTACAATGAGCAGTTCTTC. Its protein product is CASSSLGLAASSYNEQFF.